The rows below give T cell receptor beta chains drawn from one sample of a study of blood T cells in healthy people across ages. MiXCR, applied by TCRdb to the 5' RACE reads, yields one record per CDR3 protein. The sample includes about 1.5 million distinct CDR3 sequences, roughly 45% of them seen just once. The sample was blood. These receptors were obtained from a woman under 30 in good health. Both conserved end residues are part of each CDR3. The order of the fields is CDR3 protein, CDR3 DNA, clone size, V gene, J gene, D gene. D genes are given only for firm matches. The size field is filled for only some rows; it gives once, few, many or a size class.

CDR3aa: CSVDLENRGPYEQYF
CDR3nt: TGCAGCGTTGACCTGGAGAACAGGGGGCCCTACGAGCAGTACTTC
abundance: .
v_gene: TRBV29-1
j_gene: TRBJ2-7
d_gene: TRBD1

CDR3aa: CASRPRQVSYGYTF
CDR3nt: TGTGCCAGCAGACCCAGACAGGTTTCCTATGGCTACACCTTC
abundance: few
v_gene: TRBV6-5
j_gene: TRBJ1-2
d_gene: .

CDR3aa: CASSPVRASYGYTF
CDR3nt: TGTGCCAGCTCACCGGTCAGGGCGAGCTATGGCTACACCTTC
abundance: .
v_gene: TRBV18
j_gene: TRBJ1-2
d_gene: .

CDR3aa: CASSLQSVGGTQYF
CDR3nt: TGTGCCAGCAGTCTCCAGTCCGTAGGGGGGACGCAGTATTTT
abundance: few
v_gene: TRBV28
j_gene: TRBJ2-3
d_gene: .

CDR3aa: CAISGGSQPQHF
CDR3nt: TGTGCCATCAGTGGGGGAAGTCAGCCCCAGCATTTT
abundance: few
v_gene: TRBV10-3
j_gene: TRBJ1-5
d_gene: .

CDR3aa: CASSQEIDEIKSGANVLTF
CDR3nt: TGCGCCAGCAGCCAAGAGATCGACGAGATTAAGTCTGGGGCCAACGTCCTGACTTTC
abundance: few
v_gene: TRBV4-3
j_gene: TRBJ2-6
d_gene: .

CDR3aa: CASSPNRDTRGEFF
CDR3nt: TGCGCCAGCAGCCCGAACCGGGACACCAGGGGGGAGTTCTTC
abundance: .
v_gene: TRBV4-1
j_gene: TRBJ2-1
d_gene: .

CDR3aa: CASSSGGAVAAQYF
CDR3nt: TGTGCCAGCAGTTCCGGGGGGGCCGTGGCAGCCCAGTACTTC
abundance: .
v_gene: TRBV6-5
j_gene: TRBJ2-5
d_gene: TRBD2

CDR3aa: CASSLRMRLAYTDTQYF
CDR3nt: TGTGCCAGCAGCTTACGAATGAGGCTAGCGTACACAGATACGCAGTATTTT
abundance: .
v_gene: TRBV7-8
j_gene: TRBJ2-3
d_gene: .

CDR3aa: CAISALQETQYF
CDR3nt: TGTGCCATCAGTGCTCTTCAAGAGACCCAGTACTTC
abundance: .
v_gene: TRBV10-3
j_gene: TRBJ2-5
d_gene: .

CDR3aa: CASRVMDYGYTF
CDR3nt: TGTGCCAGCAGGGTGATGGACTATGGCTACACCTTC
abundance: few
v_gene: TRBV6-2/TRBV6-3
j_gene: TRBJ1-2
d_gene: .

CDR3aa: CSVEWTRYEQYF
CDR3nt: TGCAGCGTTGAATGGACTAGATACGAGCAGTACTTC
abundance: few
v_gene: TRBV29-1
j_gene: TRBJ2-7
d_gene: TRBD2

CDR3aa: CASSFWRQSEETQYF
CDR3nt: TGTGCCAGCAGCTTTTGGAGACAGAGTGAAGAGACCCAGTACTTC
abundance: .
v_gene: TRBV7-2
j_gene: TRBJ2-5
d_gene: .

CDR3aa: CAWSWGAGGQPQHF
CDR3nt: TGTGCCTGGAGTTGGGGGGCGGGGGGTCAGCCCCAGCATTTT
abundance: .
v_gene: TRBV30
j_gene: TRBJ1-5
d_gene: .

CDR3aa: CASSRQPSFYEQYF
CDR3nt: TGTGCCAGCTCACGGCAACCCTCATTTTACGAGCAGTACTTC
abundance: few
v_gene: TRBV18
j_gene: TRBJ2-7
d_gene: .

CDR3aa: CASSSEGNRPQHF
CDR3nt: TGTGCCAGCAGCTCCGAGGGGAACAGGCCCCAGCATTTT
abundance: .
v_gene: TRBV2
j_gene: TRBJ1-5
d_gene: .

CDR3aa: CASSGDREDTQYF
CDR3nt: TGTGCCAGCAGTGGAGACAGGGAAGATACGCAGTATTTT
abundance: few
v_gene: TRBV6-1
j_gene: TRBJ2-3
d_gene: TRBD1

CDR3aa: CASSMGGVTDTQYF
CDR3nt: TGTGCCAGTAGTATGGGGGGGGTTACAGATACGCAGTATTTT
abundance: few
v_gene: TRBV19
j_gene: TRBJ2-3
d_gene: TRBD2

CDR3aa: CASSRTGVSYEQYF
CDR3nt: TGTGCCAGCAGTCGCACAGGGGTCTCCTACGAGCAGTACTTC
abundance: many
v_gene: TRBV12-3/TRBV12-4
j_gene: TRBJ2-7
d_gene: TRBD1

CDR3aa: CATQRDRGSGVADTQYF
CDR3nt: TGTGCCACACAGCGGGACAGGGGGTCCGGGGTCGCAGATACGCAGTATTTT
abundance: .
v_gene: TRBV19
j_gene: TRBJ2-3
d_gene: TRBD1

CDR3aa: CASSPTSGGDTQYF
CDR3nt: TGTGCCAGCAGTCCGACTAGCGGGGGAGATACGCAGTATTTT
abundance: many
v_gene: TRBV6-5
j_gene: TRBJ2-3
d_gene: TRBD2

CDR3aa: CASSPSGTGSDEQYF
CDR3nt: TGTGCCAGCAGCCCCTCCGGGACAGGGTCGGACGAGCAGTACTTC
abundance: few
v_gene: TRBV7-9
j_gene: TRBJ2-7
d_gene: TRBD1

CDR3aa: CSATTAGTGNTIYF
CDR3nt: TGCAGTGCTACCACGGCAGGGACGGGAAACACCATATATTTT
abundance: .
v_gene: TRBV20-1
j_gene: TRBJ1-3
d_gene: .

CDR3aa: CASSYLGEQYF
CDR3nt: TGTGCCAGCAGCTATCTTGGCGAGCAGTACTTC
abundance: many
v_gene: TRBV6-5
j_gene: TRBJ2-7
d_gene: .

CDR3aa: CASSLDGEFNEQFF
CDR3nt: TGCGCCAGCAGCTTGGACGGGGAATTCAATGAGCAGTTCTTC
abundance: once
v_gene: TRBV5-1
j_gene: TRBJ2-1
d_gene: .

CDR3aa: CASRPREVELNSPLHF
CDR3nt: TGTGCCAGCAGACCCAGAGAGGTGGAGCTAAATTCACCCCTCCACTTT
abundance: .
v_gene: TRBV6-6
j_gene: TRBJ1-6
d_gene: .

CDR3aa: CASSGTGGVREKLFF
CDR3nt: TGTGCCAGCAGTGGCACAGGGGGCGTGAGGGAAAAACTGTTTTTT
abundance: .
v_gene: TRBV12-3/TRBV12-4
j_gene: TRBJ1-4
d_gene: TRBD1

CDR3aa: CSARVGQVNYEQYF
CDR3nt: TGCAGTGCTAGAGTGGGACAGGTTAACTACGAGCAGTACTTC
abundance: .
v_gene: TRBV20-1
j_gene: TRBJ2-7
d_gene: TRBD1

CDR3aa: CASSEGGGRTSDTQYF
CDR3nt: TGTGCCAGCAGTGAAGGTGGGGGACGGACCTCGGATACGCAGTATTTT
abundance: .
v_gene: TRBV2
j_gene: TRBJ2-3
d_gene: .

CDR3aa: CASSFLEGWGGVNTEAFF
CDR3nt: TGTGCCAGCAGTTTTTTAGAGGGATGGGGGGGGGTGAACACTGAAGCTTTCTTT
abundance: .
v_gene: TRBV12-3/TRBV12-4
j_gene: TRBJ1-1
d_gene: .

CDR3aa: CASSSTGLAVSGANVLTF
CDR3nt: TGCGCCAGCAGCTCTACGGGACTAGCGGTTTCTGGGGCCAACGTCCTGACTTTC
abundance: .
v_gene: TRBV5-1
j_gene: TRBJ2-6
d_gene: TRBD2

CDR3aa: CASSWVTGQGANVLTF
CDR3nt: TGCGCCAGCAGCTGGGTGACAGGGCAAGGGGCCAACGTCCTGACTTTC
abundance: few
v_gene: TRBV5-1
j_gene: TRBJ2-6
d_gene: TRBD1